A selection of T cell receptor beta chains follows, all from one sample in a study of CD8 T cells in ankylosing spondylitis. Each CDR3 protein is one row after TCRdb ran MiXCR on the 5' RACE reads. Among about 750,000 distinct CDR3 sequences listed, over 15% were seen once. The sequenced sample was blood, either unsorted or a sorted T cell fraction (not recorded which). These TCRs come from a male donor with ankylosing spondylitis. Each CDR3 is given with its conserved first and last residue. The order of the fields is V gene, D gene, J gene, clone size, CDR3 protein, CDR3 DNA. The D gene is left open where the match is weak. Clone sizes are given selectively: once, few, many, or a class where the clone is expanded.

TRBV29-1	.	TRBJ1-1	.	CSVEGKLLDGITEAFF	TGCAGCGTTGAGGGAAAACTCCTGGACGGAATCACTGAAGCTTTCTTT
TRBV15	.	TRBJ2-2	few	CATSPIWGTGELFF	TGTGCCACCAGCCCTATTTGGGGCACCGGGGAGCTGTTTTTT
TRBV3-1	.	TRBJ2-7	few	CASSPLKVDEQYF	TGTGCCAGCAGCCCTCTAAAGGTTGACGAGCAGTACTTC
TRBV28	.	TRBJ1-3	few	CASSSPGNTIYF	TGTGCCAGCAGCTCCCCCGGAAACACCATATATTTT
TRBV28	.	TRBJ2-2	few	CASSSPGLTKTNTGELFF	TGTGCCAGCAGCTCGCCGGGACTGACTAAGACGAACACCGGGGAGCTGTTTTTT
TRBV6-1	.	TRBJ1-5	few	CASTPGGRRGNSNQPQHF	TGTGCCAGCACCCCCGGGGGGCGCCGGGGTAATAGCAATCAGCCCCAGCATTTT
TRBV6-5	.	TRBJ1-3	.	CASGMVRNTIYF	TGTGCCAGCGGTATGGTGAGAAACACCATATATTTT
TRBV6-2/TRBV6-3	.	TRBJ1-2	many	CASSYGWGNYGYTF	TGTGCCAGCAGTTACGGTTGGGGAAACTATGGCTACACCTTC
TRBV5-1	.	TRBJ2-2	.	CASSPEAGPTGELFF	TGCGCCAGCAGCCCAGAGGCGGGGCCAACCGGGGAGCTGTTTTTT
TRBV27	.	TRBJ1-1	.	CASSLFWGHLGMGTEAFF	TGTGCCAGCAGTTTATTTTGGGGGCATTTAGGCATGGGCACTGAAGCTTTCTTT
TRBV3-1	.	TRBJ1-3	.	CASSQETVLGNTIYF	TGTGCCAGCAGCCAAGAAACAGTGTTAGGAAACACCATATATTTT
TRBV9	TRBD2	TRBJ2-5	few	CASSVSGRGETQYF	TGTGCCAGCAGCGTTAGCGGGAGGGGGGAGACCCAGTACTTC
TRBV3-1	.	TRBJ1-1	.	CASSQLGRNTEAFF	TGTGCCAGCAGCCAACTCGGACGAAACACTGAAGCTTTCTTT
TRBV4-1	.	TRBJ2-3	.	CASSQDRASGMHTQYF	TGCGCCAGCAGCCAAGATCGGGCTAGTGGTATGCATACGCAGTATTTT
TRBV20-1	TRBD1	TRBJ2-7	few	CSASQGDVGEQYF	TGCAGTGCTAGTCAGGGGGACGTGGGCGAGCAGTACTTC
TRBV27	.	TRBJ2-7	.	CARGTTYEQYF	TGTGCCAGGGGAACGACCTACGAGCAGTACTTC
TRBV5-1	.	TRBJ2-5	.	CASSLSLSRRQETQYF	TGCGCCAGCAGCTTGAGTCTGAGTAGACGTCAAGAGACCCAGTACTTC
TRBV30	.	TRBJ1-4	.	CACRPGLRNEKLFF	TGTGCCTGTCGACCTGGACTGAGAAATGAAAAACTGTTTTTT
TRBV7-2	TRBD2	TRBJ2-3	.	CASSLWGGDYGPDTQYF	TGTGCCAGCAGCTTATGGGGGGGGGACTACGGACCCGATACGCAGTATTTT
TRBV12-3/TRBV12-4	.	TRBJ1-5	few	CASKADRGGPQHF	TGTGCCAGCAAGGCGGATCGGGGGGGGCCCCAGCATTTT
TRBV4-3	TRBD2	TRBJ2-7	.	CASSPRGGLAGYEQYF	TGCGCCAGCAGCCCGAGGGGGGGGCTAGCGGGATACGAGCAGTACTTC
TRBV28	.	TRBJ1-6	few	CASSLSGIPSYNSPLHF	TGTGCCAGCAGTTTATCAGGCATTCCCTCCTATAATTCACCCCTCCACTTT
TRBV4-1	TRBD2	TRBJ2-7	few	CASTQPGLADEQYF	TGCGCCAGCACCCAACCGGGACTAGCCGACGAGCAGTACTTC
TRBV9	.	TRBJ2-1	.	CASSVRGASYNEQFF	TGTGCCAGCAGCGTAAGGGGGGCCTCCTACAATGAGCAGTTCTTC
TRBV10-3	TRBD2	TRBJ2-7	few	CAIGVAGVDEQYF	TGTGCCATCGGGGTAGCGGGAGTGGACGAGCAGTACTTC
TRBV3-1	.	TRBJ2-1	.	CASSQARDWVVNEQFF	TGTGCCAGCAGCCAAGCCCGGGACTGGGTGGTAAATGAGCAGTTCTTC
TRBV20-1	.	TRBJ2-7	many	CSASDGGPLYEQYF	TGCAGTGCTAGTGATGGCGGGCCTTTGTACGAGCAGTACTTC